This T cell receptor beta chain was identified in a study of blood T cell repertoires in COVID-19. Turning to the study itself: T cells, B-cell-depleted T cells, or PBMCs provided the cDNA or gDNA that served as material.

Germline V gives CDR1 SGHTA, CDR2 FQGNSA. The trim removed 5 bases at V and 5 bases at J, leaving 7 bases unmatched. The CDR3 is made up of 15 amino acids. Method: immunoSEQ multiplex PCR; TCRdb's copy keeps in-frame clones and lacks some. The repertoire has approximately 210,000 clones, around nine tenths of them found once; the top ten carry about 6.8%. The V and J genes are TRBV7-2 and TRBJ1-2, with TRBD1 matching over 11 bases. The clonotype originates from a woman in her forties who had recovered from COVID-19. The sample consisted of peripheral blood. CDR3 in amino acids: CASSAYGDRGYGYTF. The CDR3 DNA sequence: TGTGCCAGCAGCGCCTATGGGGACAGGGGGTATGGCTACACCTTC. Full variable domain (outside the CDR3, taken from reference TRBV7-2 and TRBJ1-2): GAGVSQSPSNKVTEKGKDVELRCDPISGHTALYWYRQSLGQGLEFLIYFQGNSAPDKSGLPSDRFSAERTGGSVSTLTIQRTQQEDSAVYLCASSAYGDRGYGYTFGSGTRLTVV.